These 18 T cell receptor beta chains originate from one sample sequenced in a study of blood T cells in healthy people across ages. For the second PCR, which ran for 7 to 11 cycles, a sample-barcoded 5' primer and a J-beta primer mix were used. From the 5' RACE reads, TCRdb called clonotypes with MiXCR, one entry per CDR3 protein. The table includes over 500,000 distinct CDR3 sequences, approximately 52% detected once. The source material was blood. The receptors here all came from an elderly woman in good health.

This clonotype occurred a few times. The chain is built from TRBV4-2 and TRBJ2-5, with 7 bases fitting TRBD1. The end of the DNA is better explained by TRBJ2-7, so the J call may be wrong. The CDR3 loop spans 14 amino acids. CDR1 LGHNA and CDR2 YNFKEQ come from the germline V gene. The CDR3: CASSQVGQPYEQYF. CDR3 in DNA: TGTGCCAGCAGCCAAGTGGGACAGCCCTACGAGCAGTACTTC.

This clonotype was recorded a few times. The chain carries TRBV4-1 and TRBJ1-6, with D uncertain. With 0 bases removed from V and 3 bases from J, the gap between germline ends came to 12 bases. Germline lookup yields CDR1 MGHRA and CDR2 YSYEKL. There are 17 residues in the CDR3. This CDR3 reads CASSQDPGARYNSPLHF. The CDR3 nucleotides are TGCGCCAGCAGCCAAGATCCGGGAGCCCGCTATAATTCACCCCTCCACTTT.

In its sample, this clonotype was seen once. The J gene is TRBJ2-1, the V gene TRBV11-2; the D gene is possibly TRBD2 (6 bases). Germline V gene sequence: CDR1 SGHAT, CDR2 FQNNGV. The germline V and J ends were trimmed by 1 base and 9 bases, with 16 bases remaining between them. The length of the CDR3 is 15 residues. CDR3 nucleotides: TGTGCCAGCAGCTTAGTTTCCGGGGGAACAGGTGAGCAGTTCTTC. Translating it yields CASSLVSGGTGEQFF.

This chain joins TRBV28 and TRBJ2-7, with a tentative D call TRBD2 (5 bases). Germline V gives CDR1 MDHEN, CDR2 SYDVKM. CDR3 length: 14 amino acids. V was trimmed by 2 bases and J by 2 bases, leaving 10 bases between them. The CDR3 spells CASSLAGPPYEQYF. DNA of the CDR3: TGTGCCAGCAGTTTAGCGGGTCCACCCTACGAGCAGTACTTC.

This clonotype was picked up many times. The genes are TRBV12-3 or TRBV12-4 and TRBJ2-3, with D hard to call. Deletions cut 8 bases from V and 1 base from J, with 10 bases between. The CDR3 is 13 amino acids. In DNA, the CDR3 is TGTGCCAGCGCTAGAGAGGGCACAGATACGCAGTATTTT. Residues: CASAREGTDTQYF.

This clonotype was seen more than once but under ten times. The chain uses TRBV6-1 and TRBJ1-6, with D maybe TRBD1 (6 bases). The CDR3 has 16 residues. Germline values: CDR1 MNHNS, CDR2 SASEGT. V lost 3 bases to trimming and J lost 2 bases, with 11 bases between them. CDR3 coding DNA: TGTGCCAGCAGTGATGTGGGGGCTGCCTATAATTCACCCCTCCACTTT. Its translation: CASSDVGAAYNSPLHF.

There are many counts of this clonotype. CDR3 region: CASSLITGPNEQFF. CDR3 coding DNA: TGTGCCAGCAGCTTAATAACGGGTCCCAATGAGCAGTTCTTC. The V and J genes are TRBV7-2 and TRBJ2-1, with D unresolved. The CDR3 runs to 14 residues. CDR1 and CDR2 from the germline V gene are SGHTA and FQGNSA. Between the trimmed V and J ends, which lost 2 bases and 6 bases, there was a span of 11 bases.

A note on this clonotype: This sequence may be a read error, since a much larger clone differs from it by one base. The chain uses TRBV20-1 and TRBJ2-7; D ambiguous. V dropped 2 bases and J dropped 7 bases, with 18 bases sitting between them. Germline V gene lookup returns CDR1 DFQATT and CDR2 SNEGSKA (reference sequence). This CDR3 contains 14 residues. The CDR3 spells CSARSWGSGNEQYF. The CDR3 DNA follows: TGCAGTGCTAGATCCTGGGGAAGTGGGAATGAGCAGTACTTC.

This clonotype was seen a single time. V usage is TRBV6-2 or TRBV6-3 and J usage is TRBJ1-1, with a possible D match to TRBD1 (6 bases). Between the trimmed V and J ends, which lost 2 bases and 1 base, there was a span of 14 bases. The germline CDR1 and CDR2 sequences are MNHEY and SVGEGT. CDR3 size: 16 residues. The CDR3 region has the DNA TGTGCCAGCAGTTACGGGTGGGGGCGAAGGAACACTGAAGCTTTCTTT. As protein: CASSYGWGRRNTEAFF.

This clonotype was detected a few times. The chain employs TRBV4-3 and TRBJ1-4, with D possibly matching TRBD1 (6 bases). CDR1 and CDR2 (germline): LGHNA, YSLEER. The length of the CDR3 is 15 residues. Trimming stripped 4 bases from V and 8 bases from J, with 17 bases between. The CDR3 region has the DNA TGCGCCAGCAGCCGGGGGGCCAGGGGAGGAGAAAAACTGTTTTTT. Translation: CASSRGARGGEKLFF.

At least ten counts were recorded for this clonotype. The chain uses TRBV7-2 and TRBJ1-2, with 7 bases fitting TRBD1. V lost 3 bases, J lost 7 bases, and 8 bases stayed unmatched. The CDR3 length is 14 residues. Germline V gene sequence: CDR1 SGHTA, CDR2 FQGNSA. For the CDR3, the DNA is TGTGCCAGCAGCTTTGACAGGGAATTGAGTGGCTACACCTTC. It encodes CASSFDRELSGYTF.

This chain links TRBV12-3 or TRBV12-4 with TRBJ1-4; no definite D call. This CDR3 spans 14 amino acids. The V gene lost 5 bases and the J gene lost 8 bases, with 15 bases spanning the gap. This chain's CDR3 is CASSLGSRGEKLFF. Here the CDR3 DNA reads TGTGCCAGCAGTCTGGGGAGCCGTGGGGAAAAACTGTTTTTT.

The chain links TRBV5-6 to TRBJ1-5; no clear D gene. Deletions cut 5 bases from V and 0 bases from J, with 9 bases between. This CDR3 is built from 14 residues. Germline-derived CDR1 and CDR2 are SGHDT and YYEEEE. The CDR3 loop is CASSYKYSNQPQHF. The CDR3 DNA sequence: TGTGCCAGCAGTTATAAATATAGCAATCAGCCCCAGCATTTT.

The chain couples TRBV5-1 to TRBJ2-2; tentatively, D is TRBD1 (5 bases). This CDR3 has 15 amino acids. Trimming stripped 1 base from V and 3 bases from J, with 10 bases between. Looked up from germline, CDR1 is SGHRS and CDR2 is YFSETQ. The CDR3 loop reads CASSLSTGDTGELFF. CDR3 nucleotide sequence: TGCGCCAGCAGCTTGTCTACAGGAGACACCGGGGAGCTGTTTTTT.

Points on this clonotype: A much larger clone lies one base from this, so it may be a read error. The chain joins TRBV15 to TRBJ2-3; D unresolved. V was cut by 1 base and J by 3 bases, with 2 bases left in between. Germline V gene sequence: CDR1 LNHNV, CDR2 YYDKDF (reference sequence). This CDR3 is 12 amino acids long. CDR3 sequence (DNA): TGTGCCACCAGCAGAGGTACAGATACGCAGTATTTT. It codes for CATSRGTDTQYF.

The chain employs TRBV2 and TRBJ1-5; D is undetermined. Trimming took 4 bases from V and 12 from J, leaving 10 bases between them. The germline CDR1 and CDR2 sequences are SNHLY and FYNNEI. This CDR3 is built from 11 residues. CDR3 nucleotides: TGTGCCAGCAGTGGGGCCGGGGTCCAGCATTTT. Encoded protein: CASSGAGVQHF.

This clonotype was counted at least ten times. The J gene is TRBJ2-1, the V gene TRBV20-1; 11 bases are shared with TRBD2. The V gene end was trimmed by 1 base and the J gene end by 6 bases; junction bases not matched to a gene: 2. The CDR3 runs 14 residues. Germline values: CDR1 DFQATT, CDR2 SNEGSKA (reference sequence). The CDR3 DNA reads TGCAGTGCTAGAGGACTAGCGGGAATCAATGAGCAGTTCTTC. Translation: CSARGLAGINEQFF.

This clonotype has just a few counts. This chain joins TRBV29-1 and TRBJ1-1; the D is unclear. This CDR3 spans 13 amino acids. Germline V gene data show CDR1 as SQVTM and CDR2 as ANQGSEA. Deletions cut 1 base from V and 1 base from J, with 7 bases between. The CDR3 sequence: CSVEGDGNTEAFF. The CDR3 bases are TGCAGCGTTGAAGGCGACGGGAACACTGAAGCTTTCTTT.